This T cell receptor beta chain was captured in a study of shared clonotypes between healthy human individuals. Researchers divided each subset's genomic DNA evenly across several immunoSEQ plates. Unsorted PBMC replicate PCRs drew on about 290 ng DNA, representing tens of thousands of T cell genomes. Here immunoSEQ multiplex PCR was the method, and the copy in TCRdb shows in-frame clones only, minus some. The sample includes hundreds of thousands of clones, roughly three quarters seen only once; the top ten take over 10%. This CDR3 is built from 19 residues. V was cut by 0 bases and J by 6 bases, with 26 bases left in between. Per germline, CDR1 KGHSH and CDR2 LQKENI.

The V and J genes are TRBV18 and TRBJ1-1; D possibly corresponds to TRBD1 (6 bases). The TCR was taken from a woman aged 40 to 49 in good health. Some clones in this sample may be carry-over from other donors' samples. What was sequenced was PBMCs. The CDR3 region is CASSPPRGVWPQGPPEAFF. Here the CDR3 DNA reads TGTGCCAGCTCACCACCGAGGGGAGTGTGGCCACAGGGACCCCCTGAAGCTTTCTTT.